These T cell receptor beta chains were read from a single sample in a study of T-cell reconstitution after alpha-beta-depleted transplantation in children. Each CDR3 protein is one row after TCRdb ran MiXCR on the PCR reads. This table has around 480,000 distinct CDR3 sequences, approximately 29% appearing once. The specimen comprised PBMCs from the stem cell graft donor, sampled from the stem cell graft. All receptors derive from a human donor who donated a stem cell graft to a child with aplastic anemia. Both conserved end residues are part of each CDR3. The order of the fields is J gene, D gene, V gene, clone size, CDR3 protein, CDR3 DNA. The D gene is left open where the match is weak. Size is omitted from some rows. Given values are once, few, many or a class for expanded clones.

j_gene: TRBJ2-1
d_gene: NA
v_gene: TRBV2
abundance: NA
CDR3aa: CASRVGVSSYNEQFF
CDR3nt: TGTGCCAGCAGAGTAGGGGTTAGCTCCTACAATGAGCAGTTCTTC

j_gene: TRBJ2-3
d_gene: NA
v_gene: TRBV19
abundance: NA
CDR3aa: CASSIRRDSRTDTQYF
CDR3nt: TGTGCCAGTAGTATTCGGAGGGACAGCCGCACAGATACGCAGTATTTT

j_gene: TRBJ2-7
d_gene: NA
v_gene: TRBV10-3
abundance: NA
CDR3aa: CAAAEDSSPFEQYF
CDR3nt: TGTGCCGCCGCAGAGGACTCCTCTCCTTTCGAGCAGTACTTC

j_gene: TRBJ2-2
d_gene: TRBD2
v_gene: TRBV7-2
abundance: few
CDR3aa: CASSLRAGLGHGELFF
CDR3nt: TGTGCCAGCAGCTTACGAGCGGGACTAGGTCACGGGGAGCTGTTTTTT

j_gene: TRBJ2-3
d_gene: TRBD1
v_gene: TRBV4-3
abundance: NA
CDR3aa: CASSKTGDTQYF
CDR3nt: TGCGCCAGCAGCAAGACAGGGGATACGCAGTATTTT

j_gene: TRBJ2-1
d_gene: TRBD1
v_gene: TRBV20-1
abundance: NA
CDR3aa: CSARDRQGANEQFF
CDR3nt: TGCAGTGCTAGAGATAGGCAGGGGGCTAATGAGCAGTTCTTC

j_gene: TRBJ2-3
d_gene: NA
v_gene: TRBV7-8
abundance: NA
CDR3aa: CASSLVRGTDTQYF
CDR3nt: TGTGCCAGCAGCTTAGTTAGGGGAACAGATACGCAGTATTTT

j_gene: TRBJ2-2
d_gene: NA
v_gene: TRBV5-1
abundance: NA
CDR3aa: CASRTRSGELFF
CDR3nt: TGCGCCAGCCGGACCCGATCTGGGGAGCTGTTTTTT

j_gene: TRBJ2-5
d_gene: NA
v_gene: TRBV28
abundance: NA
CDR3aa: CASSSSGQGGGETQYF
CDR3nt: TGTGCCAGCAGCTCATCCGGACAGGGCGGGGGAGAGACCCAGTACTTC

j_gene: TRBJ1-2
d_gene: NA
v_gene: TRBV5-1
abundance: NA
CDR3aa: CASSLGGGYGHGYTF
CDR3nt: TGCGCCAGCAGCTTGGGCGGGGGATACGGACATGGCTACACCTTC

j_gene: TRBJ1-1
d_gene: NA
v_gene: TRBV29-1
abundance: NA
CDR3aa: CSVDLSGLGPEAFF
CDR3nt: TGCAGCGTTGATCTTTCAGGGTTAGGGCCTGAAGCTTTCTTT

j_gene: TRBJ2-2
d_gene: NA
v_gene: TRBV5-4
abundance: NA
CDR3aa: CASSLAVRGTARRGRPVTGELFF
CDR3nt: TGTGCCAGCAGCTTGGCAGTACGGGGGACTGCCCGAAGAGGACGACCTGTGACCGGGGAGCTGTTTTTT

j_gene: TRBJ2-1
d_gene: TRBD2
v_gene: TRBV20-1
abundance: few
CDR3aa: CSARGLRPSGRADEQFF
CDR3nt: TGCAGTGCTAGAGGCCTCCGGCCCAGCGGGAGGGCCGATGAGCAGTTCTTC

j_gene: TRBJ1-5
d_gene: NA
v_gene: TRBV12-3/TRBV12-4
abundance: few
CDR3aa: CASSPTRGNQPQHF
CDR3nt: TGTGCCAGCAGTCCAACCAGGGGTAATCAGCCCCAGCATTTT

j_gene: TRBJ2-6
d_gene: NA
v_gene: TRBV3-1
abundance: NA
CDR3aa: CASSQDGLDWANGLTF
CDR3nt: TGTGCCAGCAGCCAAGATGGGCTGGACTGGGCCAACGGCCTGACTTTC

j_gene: TRBJ2-2
d_gene: NA
v_gene: TRBV10-3
abundance: few
CDR3aa: CAIRGAERELFF
CDR3nt: TGTGCCATCCGGGGGGCTGAAAGGGAGCTGTTTTTT

j_gene: TRBJ2-1
d_gene: TRBD2
v_gene: TRBV20-1
abundance: few
CDR3aa: CSATGTSGRIGNEQFF
CDR3nt: TGCAGTGCAACCGGGACTAGCGGGAGGATTGGCAATGAGCAGTTCTTC

j_gene: TRBJ1-4
d_gene: NA
v_gene: TRBV5-1
abundance: NA
CDR3aa: CASSLSLQGNEKLFF
CDR3nt: TGCGCCAGCAGCTTGAGTTTGCAGGGAAATGAAAAACTGTTTTTT

j_gene: TRBJ1-2
d_gene: NA
v_gene: TRBV7-9
abundance: NA
CDR3aa: CASSLANRDYGYTF
CDR3nt: TGTGCCAGCAGCTTAGCGAACAGGGACTATGGCTACACCTTC

j_gene: TRBJ1-5
d_gene: TRBD1
v_gene: TRBV20-1
abundance: few
CDR3aa: CSAIPGTAYNQPQHF
CDR3nt: TGCAGTGCCATACCCGGGACAGCATACAATCAGCCCCAGCATTTT

j_gene: TRBJ2-7
d_gene: TRBD1
v_gene: TRBV7-2
abundance: few
CDR3aa: CASSSSGQGSYEQYF
CDR3nt: TGTGCCAGCAGCTCATCGGGACAGGGCTCCTACGAGCAGTACTTC

j_gene: TRBJ1-1
d_gene: NA
v_gene: TRBV20-1
abundance: few
CDR3aa: CSAVQDFTTEAFF
CDR3nt: TGCAGTGCTGTCCAGGATTTTACTACTGAAGCTTTCTTT

j_gene: TRBJ2-2
d_gene: NA
v_gene: TRBV10-3
abundance: NA
CDR3aa: CAISPTGTGELFF
CDR3nt: TGTGCCATCAGCCCGACGGGCACCGGGGAGCTGTTTTTT

j_gene: TRBJ2-4
d_gene: TRBD1
v_gene: TRBV5-5
abundance: NA
CDR3aa: CASSLQQGNSQYF
CDR3nt: TGTGCCAGCAGCTTGCAACAGGGGAACAGTCAGTACTTC

j_gene: TRBJ2-3
d_gene: TRBD2
v_gene: TRBV6-1
abundance: few
CDR3aa: CASSESDGGNPSYF
CDR3nt: TGTGCCAGCAGTGAAAGCGACGGGGGGAACCCGTCGTATTTT

j_gene: TRBJ2-1
d_gene: NA
v_gene: TRBV18
abundance: once
CDR3aa: CASSLQGGAYNEQFF
CDR3nt: TGTGCCAGCTCACTTCAGGGGGGGGCCTACAATGAGCAGTTCTTC

j_gene: TRBJ2-1
d_gene: NA
v_gene: TRBV5-6
abundance: once
CDR3aa: CASSSGQPNEQFF
CDR3nt: TGTGCCAGCAGCTCCGGACAGCCCAATGAGCAGTTCTTC

j_gene: TRBJ1-2
d_gene: TRBD1
v_gene: TRBV12-3/TRBV12-4
abundance: many
CDR3aa: CASSGQGRPYGYTF
CDR3nt: TGTGCCAGCAGTGGACAGGGGCGCCCCTATGGCTACACCTTC

j_gene: TRBJ2-7
d_gene: TRBD2
v_gene: TRBV7-8
abundance: few
CDR3aa: CASSRNRTSRAQYF
CDR3nt: TGTGCCAGCAGCCGCAACCGGACTAGCCGAGCGCAGTACTTC

j_gene: TRBJ1-1
d_gene: NA
v_gene: TRBV25-1
abundance: few
CDR3aa: CASRVRETTEAFF
CDR3nt: TGTGCCAGCCGAGTCAGGGAGACCACTGAAGCTTTCTTT

j_gene: TRBJ1-4
d_gene: NA
v_gene: TRBV3-1
abundance: NA
CDR3aa: CASSQVRRSTGYNEKLFF
CDR3nt: TGTGCCAGCAGCCAAGTGAGGAGGTCGACAGGCTATAATGAAAAACTGTTTTTT

j_gene: TRBJ2-1
d_gene: TRBD1
v_gene: TRBV11-3
abundance: few
CDR3aa: CASSPGQSNEQFF
CDR3nt: TGTGCCAGCAGCCCGGGACAGTCGAATGAGCAGTTCTTC

j_gene: TRBJ2-5
d_gene: TRBD2
v_gene: TRBV7-9
abundance: few
CDR3aa: CASSSSIPAGAETQYF
CDR3nt: TGTGCCAGCAGCAGCAGCATACCAGCGGGAGCAGAGACCCAGTACTTC

j_gene: TRBJ1-2
d_gene: NA
v_gene: TRBV7-2
abundance: NA
CDR3aa: CASSAYYGYTF
CDR3nt: TGTGCCAGCAGCGCTTACTATGGCTACACCTTC

j_gene: TRBJ1-1
d_gene: NA
v_gene: TRBV10-3
abundance: NA
CDR3aa: CAISGGPNAFF
CDR3nt: TGTGCCATCTCGGGGGGTCCAAACGCTTTCTTT

j_gene: TRBJ1-3
d_gene: NA
v_gene: TRBV7-2
abundance: NA
CDR3aa: CASSLVEAAGSGNTIYF
CDR3nt: TGTGCCAGCAGCTTAGTAGAAGCGGCAGGCTCTGGAAACACCATATATTTT

j_gene: TRBJ2-4
d_gene: NA
v_gene: TRBV29-1
abundance: NA
CDR3aa: CSVELGSKNIQYF
CDR3nt: TGCAGCGTTGAGCTGGGATCCAAAAACATTCAGTACTTC

j_gene: TRBJ2-7
d_gene: NA
v_gene: TRBV4-2
abundance: few
CDR3aa: CASSQEPGRYEQYF
CDR3nt: TGTGCCAGCAGCCAAGAACCAGGGCGGTACGAGCAGTACTTC

j_gene: TRBJ2-1
d_gene: TRBD1
v_gene: TRBV5-1
abundance: NA
CDR3aa: CASSRGQLNEQFF
CDR3nt: TGCGCCAGCAGCCGGGGACAGCTCAATGAGCAGTTCTTC

j_gene: TRBJ1-5
d_gene: NA
v_gene: TRBV20-1
abundance: NA
CDR3aa: CSASGPGRGGNQPQHF
CDR3nt: TGCAGTGCTAGTGGCCCAGGGCGGGGAGGCAATCAGCCCCAGCATTTT

j_gene: TRBJ1-4
d_gene: NA
v_gene: TRBV29-1
abundance: few
CDR3aa: CSITDSNQGTNEKLFF
CDR3nt: TGCAGCATTACCGACAGCAACCAGGGAACTAATGAAAAACTGTTTTTT

j_gene: TRBJ2-3
d_gene: NA
v_gene: TRBV15
abundance: NA
CDR3aa: CATSRVPTLFTDTQYF
CDR3nt: TGTGCCACCAGCAGAGTGCCGACATTGTTCACAGATACGCAGTATTTT

j_gene: TRBJ1-2
d_gene: NA
v_gene: TRBV29-1
abundance: NA
CDR3aa: CSVEGRGLNYGYTF
CDR3nt: TGCAGCGTTGAGGGTAGGGGGTTGAACTATGGCTACACCTTC

j_gene: TRBJ2-1
d_gene: NA
v_gene: TRBV7-3
abundance: few
CDR3aa: CASSFYDSEQFF
CDR3nt: TGTGCCAGCAGCTTCTACGACTCAGAGCAGTTCTTC

j_gene: TRBJ1-5
d_gene: NA
v_gene: TRBV27
abundance: few
CDR3aa: CASSSPGSNQPQHF
CDR3nt: TGTGCCAGCAGTTCCCCGGGAAGCAATCAGCCCCAGCATTTT

j_gene: TRBJ2-5
d_gene: TRBD1
v_gene: TRBV19
abundance: NA
CDR3aa: CASSLGQGSETQYF
CDR3nt: TGTGCCAGTAGTCTAGGACAGGGGTCGGAGACCCAGTACTTC

j_gene: TRBJ2-7
d_gene: NA
v_gene: TRBV29-1
abundance: few
CDR3aa: CSVGSRLSYEQYF
CDR3nt: TGCAGCGTTGGATCTAGACTCTCCTACGAGCAGTACTTC

j_gene: TRBJ2-1
d_gene: TRBD2
v_gene: TRBV6-2/TRBV6-3
abundance: NA
CDR3aa: CASTTSGSAYNEQFF
CDR3nt: TGTGCCAGCACCACTAGCGGGAGCGCCTACAATGAGCAGTTCTTC

j_gene: TRBJ2-3
d_gene: NA
v_gene: TRBV7-3
abundance: few
CDR3aa: CASSFTGLSTDTQYF
CDR3nt: TGTGCCAGCAGCTTCACAGGGTTGAGCACAGATACGCAGTATTTT

j_gene: TRBJ2-3
d_gene: NA
v_gene: TRBV5-1
abundance: NA
CDR3aa: CASSLEGLVFTDTQYF
CDR3nt: TGCGCCAGCAGCTTGGAGGGTTTGGTCTTCACAGATACGCAGTATTTT

j_gene: TRBJ1-1
d_gene: NA
v_gene: TRBV5-1
abundance: NA
CDR3aa: CASSFGARQVNTEAFF
CDR3nt: TGCGCCAGCAGCTTTGGAGCTCGACAGGTGAACACTGAAGCTTTCTTT

j_gene: TRBJ2-1
d_gene: TRBD2
v_gene: TRBV6-5
abundance: NA
CDR3aa: CASSYSIGGGPNNEQFF
CDR3nt: TGTGCCAGCAGTTACTCGATTGGGGGAGGGCCTAACAATGAGCAGTTCTTC

j_gene: TRBJ2-3
d_gene: NA
v_gene: TRBV5-8
abundance: NA
CDR3aa: CASSLAVTASTDTQYF
CDR3nt: TGTGCCAGCAGCTTGGCCGTAACGGCTTCCACAGATACGCAGTATTTT

j_gene: TRBJ1-2
d_gene: NA
v_gene: TRBV20-1
abundance: NA
CDR3aa: CSARDQGGYGYTF
CDR3nt: TGCAGTGCTAGAGATCAGGGAGGCTATGGCTACACCTTC

j_gene: TRBJ2-7
d_gene: NA
v_gene: TRBV29-1
abundance: NA
CDR3aa: CSVVGTRDLRSYEQYF
CDR3nt: TGCAGCGTTGTCGGGACCCGAGATTTAAGATCCTACGAGCAGTACTTC

j_gene: TRBJ2-5
d_gene: TRBD1
v_gene: TRBV5-1
abundance: NA
CDR3aa: CASRDRPSPGRETQYF
CDR3nt: TGCGCCAGCAGGGACAGGCCGAGTCCCGGACGGGAGACCCAGTACTTC

j_gene: TRBJ1-1
d_gene: NA
v_gene: TRBV29-1
abundance: few
CDR3aa: CSVDSGRPGGTEAFF
CDR3nt: TGCAGCGTCGATTCAGGACGCCCGGGGGGCACTGAAGCTTTCTTT

j_gene: TRBJ2-7
d_gene: NA
v_gene: TRBV4-3
abundance: NA
CDR3aa: CASSPGVAGEQYF
CDR3nt: TGCGCCAGCAGCCCCGGTGTGGCGGGCGAGCAGTACTTC

j_gene: TRBJ2-2
d_gene: NA
v_gene: TRBV6-1
abundance: NA
CDR3aa: CASTQPPNGGPSTGELFF
CDR3nt: TGTGCCAGCACCCAACCACCAAACGGGGGACCGAGCACCGGGGAGCTGTTTTTT